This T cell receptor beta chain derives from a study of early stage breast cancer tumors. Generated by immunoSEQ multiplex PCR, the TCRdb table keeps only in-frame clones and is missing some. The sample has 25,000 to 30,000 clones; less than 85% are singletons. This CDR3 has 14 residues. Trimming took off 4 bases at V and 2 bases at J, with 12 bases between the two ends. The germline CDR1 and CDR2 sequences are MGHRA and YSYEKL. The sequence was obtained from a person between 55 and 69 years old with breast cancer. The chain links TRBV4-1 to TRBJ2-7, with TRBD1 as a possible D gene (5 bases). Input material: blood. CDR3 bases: TGCGCCAGCAGCCCGACAGTACTTACCTACGAGCAGTACTTC. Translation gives CASSPTVLTYEQYF.